Below, 28 T cell receptor beta chains from the same sample are listed, as sequenced in a study of beta chain features in type 1 diabetes. Reverse transcription of all isolated RNA meant that expressed TCRB transcripts were sequenced. Clones were sequenced by immunoSEQ multiplex PCR, and TCRdb holds only the in-frame ones, with some missing. The sample includes over 500,000 clones, around 16% of them seen just once. Sequencing was performed on naive CD4+ T cells from blood. The receptors originated from a young man in good health.

This clone was seen once. The V gene is TRBV6-5, the J gene TRBJ1-5; TRBD1 agrees at 8 bases. Losses at the gene ends were 2 bases for V and 4 bases for J; bases not matched to a gene: 1. The germline V gene has CDR1 MNHEY and CDR2 SVGAGI. The CDR3 loop spans 14 amino acids. CDR3 loop: CASSYGTGNQPQHF. The CDR3 DNA reads as TGTGCCAGCAGTTACGGGACAGGAAATCAGCCCCAGCATTTT.

This clone was picked up a small number of times. The identical CDR3 is also encoded by other nucleotide sequences in the sample. The genes are TRBV7-2 and TRBJ2-7; D unclear. Per the germline V gene, CDR1 is SGHTA and CDR2 is FQGNSA. The CDR3 runs to 15 residues. V was clipped by 5 bases and J by 0 bases, with 14 bases between them. The CDR3 DNA follows: TGTGCCAGCAGCCCCTCCCGAGTTAGCTCCTACGAGCAGTACTTC. It translates to CASSPSRVSSYEQYF.

V and J are TRBV25-1 and TRBJ1-2; D perhaps matches TRBD1 (5 bases). In germline, CDR1 is MGHDK, CDR2 SYGVNS. The CDR3 spans 16 residues. The V end lost 1 base, the J end lost 0 bases, and 12 bases lay between the germline ends. CDR3 nucleotides: TGTGCCAGCAGTGAATTGGGGCTATCTACTAACTATGGCTACACCTTC. As protein: CASSELGLSTNYGYTF.

V and J are TRBV29-1 and TRBJ2-7; 10 nucleotides agree with TRBD1. Losses at the gene ends were 2 bases for V and 6 bases for J; bases not matched to a gene: 4. The CDR3 runs to 13 residues. Germline V gene lookup returns CDR1 SQVTM and CDR2 ANQGSEA. The CDR3 is CSVESDRGREQYF. The DNA of the CDR3 is TGCAGCGTTGAAAGTGACAGGGGGCGCGAGCAGTACTTC.

In its sample, this clone was seen a few times. V and J are TRBV11-2 and TRBJ2-7; D is undetermined. V was clipped by 4 bases and J by 2 bases, with 15 bases between them. Germline loops: CDR1 SGHAT, CDR2 FQNNGV. This CDR3 has 15 amino acids. CDR3 DNA sequence: TGTGCCAGCAGCTCCTCCATTGGCAGTCCCTACGAGCAGTACTTC. Translating gives CASSSSIGSPYEQYF. The full variable domain, with the rest looked up from reference TRBV11-2 and TRBJ2-7, is EAGVAQSPRYKIIEKRQSVAFWCNPISGHATLYWYQQILGQGPKLLIQFQNNGVVDDSQLPKDRFSAERLKGVDSTLKIQPAKLEDSAVYLCASSSSIGSPYEQYFGPGTRLTVT.

The genes are TRBV28 and TRBJ2-1; 8 nucleotides match TRBD2. The CDR3 consists of 15 residues. Germline V CDR1 and CDR2: MDHEN, SYDVKM. V gave up 7 bases and J gave up 4 bases; unmatched junction bases: 9. This CDR3 reads CASILGLAGYNEQFF. CDR3 sequence (DNA): TGTGCCAGCATCTTGGGCCTAGCGGGTTACAATGAGCAGTTCTTC.

A few counts support this clone. V usage is TRBV18 and J usage is TRBJ2-2; tentatively, D is TRBD1 (6 bases). Between the trimmed V and J ends, which lost 2 bases and 4 bases, there was a span of 20 bases. The CDR3 totals 18 residues. Per the germline V gene, CDR1 is KGHSH and CDR2 is LQKENI. CDR3 region: CASSPNQQGTRGTGELFF. CDR3 bases: TGTGCCAGCTCACCAAATCAACAGGGAACCCGGGGCACCGGGGAGCTGTTTTTT.

This clone was counted between two and nine times. V is TRBV7-2 and J is TRBJ1-6; TRBD1 matches at 7 bases. The CDR3 runs 15 residues. The junction had 7 bases not matched to a gene; V was cut back by 2 bases and J by 9 bases. Germline assignment: CDR1 SGHTA and CDR2 FQGNSA. The CDR3 coding sequence is TGTGCCAGCAGCTTAATGGAGGGGGCGCTTTCACCCCTCCACTTT. Protein: CASSLMEGALSPLHF.

The CDR3 protein is CASLRQSNTEAFF. CDR3 DNA: TGTGCCAGCCTCAGACAGTCAAACACTGAAGCTTTCTTT. The chain couples TRBV18 to TRBJ1-1, with D possibly TRBD1 on 5 matching bases. The CDR3 spans 13 residues. Germline values: CDR1 KGHSH, CDR2 LQKENI. V was clipped by 8 bases and J by 2 bases, with 12 bases between them.

The chain uses TRBV27 and TRBJ1-2; possibly TRBD1 for D (5 bases). The germline V gene has CDR1 MNHEY and CDR2 SMNVEV (reference sequence). This CDR3 region has 13 residues. V lost 2 bases and J 4 bases, leaving 8 bases between the germline ends. The CDR3: CASSLTGLYGYTF. As DNA, the CDR3 is TGTGCCAGCAGTTTAACAGGTCTCTATGGCTACACCTTC.

The CDR3 protein is CASARLGTTNEQFF. The CDR3 nucleotides read TGTGCCAGCGCCCGACTGGGGACTACCAATGAGCAGTTCTTC. The chain joins TRBV27 to TRBJ2-1, with 7 bases aligning to TRBD2. CDR3 length equals 14 residues. Germline assignment: CDR1 MNHEY and CDR2 SMNVEV (reference sequence). Unmatched junction bases numbered 10, after V lost 8 bases and J lost 6 bases.

As regards this clone: This sample also contains other DNA sequences that code for the same CDR3. V usage is TRBV27 and J usage is TRBJ1-2; 9 bases line up with TRBD1. This CDR3 has 15 residues. V lost 2 bases and J lost 2; bases outside the gene matches: 3. Germline V gene lookup returns CDR1 MNHEY and CDR2 SMNVEV (reference sequence). The CDR3, as DNA: TGTGCCAGCAGTTTACTGGGACAGGGAAACTATGGCTACACCTTC. Its translation: CASSLLGQGNYGYTF.

The chain joins TRBV11-2 to TRBJ2-6; D is unclear. The V and J ends lost 2 bases and 3 bases respectively, with 2 bases between them. The CDR3 spans 13 residues. Germline lookup yields CDR1 SGHAT and CDR2 FQNNGV. CDR3 in amino acids: CASSLNGANVLTF. CDR3 DNA: TGTGCCAGCAGCTTAAATGGGGCCAACGTCCTGACTTTC.

This clone was counted once. CDR3 coding DNA: TGTGCCAGCAGCTCGGGACAAATGGGGACCAAAAACATTCAGTACTTC. Its translation: CASSSGQMGTKNIQYF. The gene calls are TRBV11-3 and TRBJ2-4; D may be TRBD1 (6 bases). This CDR3 has 16 residues. Trimming shortened V by 4 bases and J by 2 bases, and 15 bases separated the two germline ends. Germline V gene lookup returns CDR1 SGHNT and CDR2 YENEEA. Complete variable domain (other parts from reference TRBV11-3 and TRBJ2-4): EAGVVQSPRYKIIEKKQPVAFWCNPISGHNTLYWYLQNLGQGPELLIRYENEEAVDDSQLPKDRFSAERLKGVDSTLKIQPAELGDSAVYLCASSSGQMGTKNIQYFGAGTRLSVL.

In DNA, the CDR3 is TGTGCCAGCAGCTTGCCGCTGCGGACCAAAAACATTCAGTACTTC. Translation: CASSLPLRTKNIQYF. The chain combines TRBV5-6 with TRBJ2-4, with no clear D. Between the trimmed V and J ends, which lost 1 base and 2 bases, there was a span of 10 bases. This CDR3 has 15 residues. From germline, CDR1 is SGHDT and CDR2 YYEEEE. The variable domain in full, completed from reference TRBV5-6 and TRBJ2-4, reads DAGVTQSPTHLIKTRGQQVTLRCSPKSGHDTVSWYQQALGQGPQFIFQYYEEEERQRGNFPDRFSGHQFPNYSSELNVNALLLGDSALYLCASSLPLRTKNIQYFGAGTRLSVL.

This clone has more than one count but fewer than ten. V is TRBV11-2 and J is TRBJ2-3, with 10 bases that match TRBD2. The CDR3 has 16 residues. Germline CDR1 SGHAT, CDR2 FQNNGV. The V gene end was trimmed by 3 bases and the J gene end by 2 bases; junction bases not matched to a gene: 5. CDR3 residues: CASSLRGTSVTDTQYF. The CDR3 DNA follows: TGTGCCAGCAGCTTGAGGGGGACTAGCGTCACAGATACGCAGTATTTT.

This clone was counted only a few times. This rearrangement joins TRBV18 to TRBJ1-1; D unclear. The ends were cut back, 0 bases at V and 2 bases at J, with 10 bases in the middle. There are 15 residues in the CDR3. CDR1 KGHSH and CDR2 LQKENI come from the germline V gene. The DNA of the CDR3 is TGTGCCAGCTCACCACCGAAGGGAATAAACACTGAAGCTTTCTTT. Its protein product is CASSPPKGINTEAFF.

In this sample, this clone turned up once. The V and J genes are TRBV6-5 and TRBJ1-1; no clear D. CDR3 length: 13 amino acids. V lost 6 bases, J lost 3 bases, and 11 bases lay in between. Germline assignment: CDR1 MNHEY and CDR2 SVGAGI. Here the CDR3 reads CASRAVADTEAFF. In DNA form, the CDR3 reads TGTGCCAGCAGGGCTGTAGCGGACACTGAAGCTTTCTTT.

In nucleotides, the CDR3 is TGCGCCAGCAGCTTGGCACAGGGAAATAATGAGCAGTTCTTC. Translated: CASSLAQGNNEQFF. V is TRBV5-1 and J is TRBJ2-1; D might be TRBD1 (6 bases). V was clipped by 0 bases and J by 7 bases, with 11 bases between them. The germline V gene encodes CDR1 SGHRS and CDR2 YFSETQ. This CDR3 has 14 amino acids.

CDR3 loop: CASSPSWGTEAFF. The DNA for the CDR3 is TGTGCCAGCAGTCCCAGCTGGGGCACTGAAGCTTTCTTT. The chain uses TRBV27 and TRBJ1-1; D uncertain. The CDR3 is made up of 13 amino acids. V gave up 5 bases and J gave up 4 bases, with 11 bases separating them. CDR1 is MNHEY and CDR2 is SMNVEV in the germline V gene (reference sequence).

The CDR3 coding sequence is TGTGCCAGCAGGGGCGGCAGGGGGCTGAGTGGAAACACCATATATTTT. The encoded protein is CASRGGRGLSGNTIYF. The chain couples TRBV2 to TRBJ1-3; 8 nucleotides align to TRBD1. Germline lookup yields CDR1 SNHLY and CDR2 FYNNEI. This CDR3 spans 16 amino acids. The V and J ends lost 6 bases and 3 bases, in that order; junction bases with no gene match: 10.

With regard to this clone: Other nucleotide sequences in the sample specify the same CDR3. This chain links TRBV28 with TRBJ1-2; D not resolved. Trimming stripped 3 bases from V and 4 bases from J, with 9 bases between. CDR3 length: 13 residues. Germline CDR1 MDHEN, CDR2 SYDVKM. The CDR3 spells CASSFGQSYGYTF. The CDR3 nucleotides are TGTGCCAGCAGTTTCGGGCAGAGCTATGGCTACACCTTC.

This clone was seen a handful of times. The chain uses TRBV29-1 and TRBJ1-3, with 8 bases that match TRBD1. The CDR3 extends over 13 amino acids. CDR1 is SQVTM and CDR2 is ANQGSEA in the germline V gene. Trimming removed 5 bases from V and 4 bases from J; junction bases left unmatched: 4. The CDR3 sequence is CSVNRGSGNTIYF. The CDR3 nucleotides are TGCAGCGTTAACAGGGGGTCAGGAAACACCATATATTTT.

A few counts support this clone. J is TRBJ2-1 and V is TRBV28, with TRBD2 matching over 7 bases. Germline loops: CDR1 MDHEN, CDR2 SYDVKM. This CDR3 spans 15 amino acids. V dropped 1 base and J dropped 7; count of bases not matched to a gene: 7. CDR3 protein: CASSLSRVGRNEQFF. The DNA for the CDR3 is TGTGCCAGCAGTTTATCTCGTGTCGGGAGGAATGAGCAGTTCTTC.

This clone was detected a few times. The rearrangement links TRBV30 to TRBJ2-1; 11 bases match TRBD2. The germline V gene encodes CDR1 GTSNPN and CDR2 SVGIG (reference sequence). Losses at the gene ends were 3 bases for V and 6 bases for J; bases not matched to a gene: 1. This CDR3 comprises 13 residues. The CDR3 here is CAWRTSGVNEQFF. CDR3 sequence (DNA): TGTGCCTGGAGGACTAGCGGGGTCAATGAGCAGTTCTTC.

This clone was picked up a small number of times. The chain carries TRBV28 and TRBJ1-5; D ambiguous. V was shortened by 3 bases and J by 0 bases, with 15 bases between the two germline ends. Looked up from germline, CDR1 is MDHEN and CDR2 is SYDVKM. The CDR3 spans 17 residues. CDR3 DNA sequence: TGTGCCAGCAGTTTCCCCCTTGGACCATATAGCAATCAGCCCCAGCATTTT. Translating gives CASSFPLGPYSNQPQHF.

This clone has more than one count but fewer than ten. The chain recombines TRBV11-2 with TRBJ2-7, with 8 bases identical to TRBD2. This CDR3 is built from 16 residues. CDR1 and CDR2 (germline): SGHAT, FQNNGV. V gave up 5 bases and J gave up 1 base; unmatched junction bases: 10. The CDR3 DNA reads as TGTGCCAGCAGCAAAACCGGGGCGGGAGGTTCCTACGAGCAGTACTTC. This gives the protein CASSKTGAGGSYEQYF. Drawing the rest from reference TRBV11-2 and TRBJ2-7, the complete variable domain is EAGVAQSPRYKIIEKRQSVAFWCNPISGHATLYWYQQILGQGPKLLIQFQNNGVVDDSQLPKDRFSAERLKGVDSTLKIQPAKLEDSAVYLCASSKTGAGGSYEQYFGPGTRLTVT.

Note on this clone: Within the sample, other DNA sequences also encode this same CDR3. The chain uses TRBV7-2 and TRBJ2-5; D is ambiguous. Trimming took off 0 bases at V and 5 bases at J, with 4 bases between the two ends. The CDR3 consists of 12 residues. CDR1 and CDR2 from the germline V gene are SGHTA and FQGNSA. The CDR3 here is CASSLASETQYF. The CDR3 coding sequence is TGTGCCAGCAGCTTAGCGTCCGAGACCCAGTACTTC.